These 7 T cell receptor beta chains originate from one sample sequenced in a study of somatic mutations in cytotoxic T cells in rheumatoid arthritis. Clones were read by immunoSEQ multiplex PCR, and TCRdb kept only the in-frame ones, dropping some. The sample lists under 20,000 clones, approximately 87% seen once, with roughly 15% in the top ten. Sequenced input: CD8+ T cells sorted from blood. Every receptor here comes from a man in his forties in good health.

This chain links TRBV6-4 with TRBJ2-3; D perhaps matches TRBD1 (5 bases). V gave up 0 bases and J gave up 0 bases, with 7 bases separating them. Germline lookup yields CDR1 MRHNA and CDR2 SNTAGT. The CDR3 contains 15 residues. CDR3 loop: CASSDSGDSTDTQYF. The CDR3 coding sequence is TGTGCCAGCAGTGACTCAGGGGATAGCACAGATACGCAGTATTTT.

This clone was seen once. The rearrangement uses TRBV11-1 and TRBJ2-1; 7 positions match TRBD2. The CDR3 contains 16 residues. Per the germline V gene, CDR1 is SGHAT and CDR2 is FQDESV (reference sequence). The V and J ends lost 2 bases and 8 bases, in that order; junction bases with no gene match: 12. The CDR3 reads CASSLYALAAWDEQFF. The CDR3 DNA is TGTGCCAGCAGCTTATATGCGCTAGCGGCGTGGGATGAGCAGTTCTTC.

The V gene is TRBV28, the J gene TRBJ2-1; weak D call: TRBD2 (5 bases). The CDR3 contains 17 residues. The ends were cut back, 3 bases at V and 0 bases at J, with 15 bases in the middle. Germline V lookup: CDR1 MDHEN, CDR2 SYDVKM. The CDR3 region is CASSLEEIQLSYNEQFF. The CDR3 region has the DNA TGTGCCAGCAGTTTGGAGGAGATACAGCTCTCCTACAATGAGCAGTTCTTC.

The chain joins TRBV6-5 to TRBJ2-1; 7 bases align to TRBD1. J was trimmed by 9 bases and V by 5 bases; bases with no gene match: 13. This CDR3 is 15 amino acids long. Germline CDR1 MNHEY, CDR2 SVGAGI. CDR3 protein: CASSLTDRKAAEQFF. The DNA for the CDR3 is TGTGCCAGCAGTCTCACGGACAGGAAGGCGGCTGAGCAGTTCTTC.

This chain links TRBV11-3 with TRBJ2-7; 12 bases match TRBD2. The CDR3 covers 16 residues. The J segment lost 1 base and the V segment lost 5 bases, leaving 6 bases of the junction unmatched. CDR1 is SGHNT and CDR2 is YENEEA in the germline V gene. The CDR3 protein is CASSPGGLAGSYEQYF. The CDR3 DNA is TGTGCCAGCAGCCCTGGGGGACTAGCGGGTTCCTACGAGCAGTACTTC.

The V call is TRBV12-5, the J call TRBJ2-7; D unclear. The germline gives CDR1 LGHNT, CDR2 FRNRAP. The CDR3 is made up of 14 amino acids. Deletions cut 3 bases from V and 2 bases from J, with 11 bases between. This chain's CDR3 is CASGFRPVTYEQYF. CDR3 bases: TGTGCTAGTGGTTTTCGCCCAGTAACCTACGAGCAGTACTTC.

CDR3 DNA: TGTGCCAGCAGTGGAAGCGCCGGCCCCGTTTACAATGAGCAGTTCTTC. It codes for CASSGSAGPVYNEQFF. V is TRBV27 and J is TRBJ2-1; D gene unclear. Germline V gene data show CDR1 as MNHEY and CDR2 as SMNVEV (reference sequence). This CDR3 comprises 16 residues. Trimming took off 5 bases at V and 4 bases at J, with 18 bases between the two ends.